These T cell receptor beta chains were read from a single sample in a study of blood T cell repertoires in COVID-19. Here immunoSEQ multiplex PCR was the method, and the copy in TCRdb shows in-frame clones only, minus some. The profile covers some 400,000 clones, with about 88% appearing a single time and less than 3.5% taken by the ten largest. Specimen: peripheral blood. The receptors come from a human donor in a cohort sampled during active COVID-19. CDR3s include the opening cysteine and the closing phenylalanine or tryptophan. Each record gives: clone size, J gene, D gene, V gene, CDR3 protein, CDR3 DNA. D genes are given only for firm matches. Clone size is not always given. Where it is, it says once, few, many or a class for expanded clones.

.	TRBJ2-7	.	TRBV9	CASSGDRPYEQYF	TGTGCCAGCAGCGGAGACAGGCCCTACGAGCAGTACTTC
.	TRBJ2-5	TRBD2	TRBV5-1	CASRPGYAGGIGTQYF	TGCGCCAGCAGACCCGGTTATGCGGGGGGAATTGGGACCCAGTACTTC
.	TRBJ1-2	.	TRBV9	CASSAKGGYGYTF	TGTGCCAGCAGCGCAAAAGGGGGCTATGGCTACACCTTC
.	TRBJ2-5	TRBD2	TRBV27	CASSLTSRAGETQYF	TGTGCCAGCAGCCTGACTAGCCGAGCTGGCGAGACCCAGTACTTC
.	TRBJ2-7	.	TRBV7-8	CASSLGEGPYEQYF	TGTGCCAGCAGCTTAGGCGAGGGTCCGTACGAGCAGTACTTC
.	TRBJ2-5	.	TRBV6-5	CASSYSAGRGQETQYF	TGTGCCAGCAGTTACTCTGCGGGGAGGGGGCAAGAGACCCAGTACTTC
.	TRBJ1-5	TRBD1	TRBV30	CAWSGDRGNQPQHF	TGTGCCTGGAGTGGGGACAGGGGAAATCAGCCCCAGCATTTT
few	TRBJ2-5	TRBD1	TRBV14	CASSQGTGRETQYF	TGTGCCAGCAGCCAAGGGACAGGACGCGAGACCCAGTACTTC
.	TRBJ2-5	TRBD2	TRBV5-1	CASSPRTSGGEQETQYF	TGCGCCAGCAGCCCCCGGACTAGCGGGGGGGAACAAGAGACCCAGTACTTC
few	TRBJ2-3	.	TRBV7-2	CASSLPLAPTQYF	TGTGCCAGCAGCTTGCCCTTAGCCCCGACGCAGTATTTT
.	TRBJ1-3	.	TRBV7-9	CASSLAGQHAGNTIYF	TGTGCCAGCAGCTTAGCGGGGCAGCATGCTGGAAACACCATATATTTT
.	TRBJ1-6	.	TRBV6-5	CASSAGVINSPLHF	TGTGCCAGCAGCGCCGGGGTAATTAATTCACCCCTCCACTTT
.	TRBJ1-2	.	TRBV6-5	CASTESGYYGYTF	TGTGCCAGCACCGAATCGGGGTACTATGGCTACACCTTC